Each of the 19 T cell receptor beta chains below was sequenced from the same sample in a study of shared clonotypes between healthy human individuals. Repertoires were generated with immunoSEQ multiplex PCR, while TCRdb's copy carries only in-frame clones and drops some. The sample yields approximately 1,000,000 clones, approximately 80% seen once. Sequenced input: memory CD4+ T cells from PBMCs. Subset defined: CD45RA-negative fraction. These TCRs come from a man aged 18 to 29 in good health. Some clones in this sample may be carry-over from other donors' samples.

V gene TRBV6-6 combines with J gene TRBJ1-4, with TRBD1 matching 7 bases. Germline V gene sequence: CDR1 MNHNY, CDR2 SVGAGI (reference sequence). This CDR3 comprises 16 residues. Unmatched junction bases numbered 8, after V lost 2 bases and J lost 5 bases. CDR3 coding DNA: TGTGCCAGCAGTTACCCTAAGGGGGCCTTAAATGAAAAACTGTTTTTT. This sequence encodes CASSYPKGALNEKLFF.

This clone was counted a single time. Here the CDR3 reads CASRRRIQETQYF. The CDR3 DNA reads TGTGCCAGCAGGCGGCGGATCCAAGAGACCCAGTACTTC. This chain joins TRBV6-5 and TRBJ2-5; D is unclear. V was pared by 6 bases and J by 1 base, with 9 bases between. Looked up from germline, CDR1 is MNHEY and CDR2 is SVGAGI. The CDR3 is 13 amino acids.

The chain links TRBV2 to TRBJ2-3; TRBD1 matches 7 bases. J lost 3 bases, V lost 5 bases, and 8 bases had no gene match. Germline lookup yields CDR1 SNHLY and CDR2 FYNNEI. This CDR3 is 15 amino acids long. The CDR3 spells CASSLTGSETDTQYF. The DNA for the CDR3 is TGTGCCAGCAGTTTGACAGGGTCGGAGACAGATACGCAGTATTTT.

The J gene is TRBJ1-2, the V gene TRBV15; 7 nucleotides line up with TRBD1. CDR3 length: 13 residues. Germline trimming cut 2 bases from V and 8 bases from J; bases unmatched to any gene: 5. The germline V gene encodes CDR1 LNHNV and CDR2 YYDKDF (reference sequence). DNA for the CDR3: TGTGCCACCAGCAGACAAAAGGGGGCGGGCTACACCTTC. It is translated as CATSRQKGAGYTF.

This clone is a singleton in its sample. The chain has TRBV5-1 and TRBJ2-3; TRBD2 aligns across 11 bases. The V and J ends lost 0 bases and 4 bases, in that order; junction bases with no gene match: 4. CDR1 is SGHRS and CDR2 is YFSETQ in the germline V gene. The CDR3 contains 16 residues. CDR3 nucleotide sequence: TGCGCCAGCAGCTTGGTCGGGACTAGCGGCGCAGATACGCAGTATTTT. Translated, it gives CASSLVGTSGADTQYF.

The genes are TRBV5-1 and TRBJ2-6; 7 nucleotides match TRBD2. Germline trimming cut 0 bases from V and 2 bases from J; bases unmatched to any gene: 14. The CDR3 extends over 20 amino acids. The germline CDR1 and CDR2 sequences are SGHRS and YFSETQ. Written as DNA, the CDR3 is TGCGCCAGCAGCTTGGACGGGAGGCATATAGTAAATACTGGGGCCAACGTCCTGACTTTC. Translated, it gives CASSLDGRHIVNTGANVLTF.

The chain carries TRBV6-5 and TRBJ2-5; D perhaps matches TRBD1 (5 bases). The germline V gene encodes CDR1 MNHEY and CDR2 SVGAGI. V lost 5 bases and J 1 base, leaving 11 bases between the germline ends. The CDR3 runs to 14 residues. The CDR3 protein is CASSPWGGQETQYF. As DNA, the CDR3 is TGTGCCAGCAGTCCCTGGGGCGGCCAAGAGACCCAGTACTTC.

Comment on this clone: In the same sample, other DNA sequences code for this CDR3. The rearrangement joins TRBV25-1 to TRBJ1-5, with 8 bases matching TRBD1. Germline V lookup: CDR1 MGHDK, CDR2 SYGVNS. The V and J ends lost 4 bases and 6 bases, in that order; junction bases with no gene match: 5. The CDR3 extends over 14 amino acids. The CDR3 region is CASSGQGAGQPQHF. CDR3 DNA: TGTGCCAGCAGTGGTCAGGGGGCTGGTCAGCCCCAGCATTTT.

This chain links TRBV6-6 with TRBJ1-4; D call uncertain. The CDR3 consists of 15 residues. Germline CDR1 is MNHNY and CDR2 is SVGAGI (reference sequence). The V end lost 0 bases, the J end lost 2 bases, and 7 bases lay between the germline ends. The CDR3 loop is CASSYSGGTNEKLFF. The CDR3 coding sequence is TGTGCCAGCAGTTACTCGGGAGGGACTAATGAAAAACTGTTTTTT.

The gene calls are TRBV5-1 and TRBJ2-3, with 7 bases fitting TRBD2. The CDR3 extends over 15 amino acids. V trimming: 0 bases; J trimming: 5 bases; junction bases outside the gene matches: 6. In germline, CDR1 is SGHRS, CDR2 YFSETQ. CDR3 in DNA: TGCGCCAGCAGCTTGGGCGGGAGTAAGCAAGATACGCAGTATTTT. Its translation: CASSLGGSKQDTQYF.

This clone occurred a few times. The rearrangement joins TRBV27 to TRBJ2-7; D unresolved. V was cut by 6 bases and J by 3 bases, with 15 bases left in between. CDR1 and CDR2 (germline): MNHEY, SMNVEV (reference sequence). The CDR3 has 14 amino acids. CDR3 DNA sequence: TGTGCCAGCAGAGCCCGCCTTGGGATCTACGAGCAGTACTTC. It translates to CASRARLGIYEQYF.

The chain links TRBV7-7 to TRBJ2-5; D not certain. Per the germline V gene, CDR1 is SSHAT and CDR2 is FNYEAQ (reference sequence). There are 16 residues in the CDR3. V was clipped by 0 bases and J by 2 bases, with 13 bases between them. CDR3 sequence (DNA): TGTGCCAGCAGCTTAGCCCTTTGGGCAGCACAAGAGACCCAGTACTTC. As protein: CASSLALWAAQETQYF.

This clone was detected only once. The gene calls are TRBV27 and TRBJ2-2; 8 bases align to TRBD1. The germline gives CDR1 MNHEY, CDR2 SMNVEV (reference sequence). The CDR3 totals 15 residues. The J segment lost 9 bases and the V segment lost 4 bases, leaving 10 bases of the junction unmatched. The CDR3 reads CASSSVTTGVRELFF. CDR3 DNA: TGTGCCAGCAGTTCCGTTACGACAGGGGTGCGGGAGCTGTTTTTT.

The chain uses TRBV10-3 and TRBJ2-7, with D tentatively TRBD2 (6 bases). The CDR3 is 16 residues long. V lost 4 bases to trimming and J lost 2 bases, with 18 bases between them. Germline V gives CDR1 ENHRY, CDR2 SYGVKD. CDR3 sequence reads: CAISGERRGGAYEQYF. CDR3 DNA: TGTGCCATCAGTGGGGAACGGCGCGGAGGGGCCTACGAGCAGTACTTC.

Comments on this clone: The same CDR3 arises from other DNA sequences in this sample as well. The chain uses TRBV20-1 and TRBJ1-6; no definite D call. Germline CDR1 DFQATT, CDR2 SNEGSKA (reference sequence). The V end lost 3 bases, the J end lost 6 bases, and 3 bases lay between the germline ends. This CDR3 has 11 residues. CDR3: CSARGNSPLHF. CDR3 nucleotides: TGCAGTGCTAGGGGTAATTCACCCCTCCACTTT.

The chain joins TRBV6-5 to TRBJ1-5; D gene ambiguous. Germline assignment: CDR1 MNHEY and CDR2 SVGAGI. This CDR3 spans 13 amino acids. The ends were cut back, 7 bases at V and 5 bases at J, with 12 bases in the middle. This CDR3 is CASTGGSDQPQHF. The CDR3 bases are TGTGCCAGCACTGGAGGGTCGGATCAGCCCCAGCATTTT.

This chain joins TRBV10-3 and TRBJ2-1; 8 bases match TRBD1. Germline CDR1 ENHRY, CDR2 SYGVKD. Trimming took 4 bases from V and 5 from J; bases not matched to a gene: 1. The CDR3 is 13 amino acids. CDR3 DNA: TGTGCCATCAGTGCGGGACAGGACAATGAGCAGTTCTTC. Its protein is CAISAGQDNEQFF.

The J gene is TRBJ2-7, the V gene TRBV28; 11 bases map to TRBD2. The CDR3 has 16 residues. With 2 bases clipped from V and 4 bases from J, the junction kept 7 bases outside the gene matches. Germline V gives CDR1 MDHEN, CDR2 SYDVKM. In DNA, the CDR3 is TGTGCCAGCAGTTTACTAAGGGGGACTAGCGGATACGAGCAGTACTTC. Its protein is CASSLLRGTSGYEQYF.

This clone was detected only a few times. One end of the junction does not line up with germline, which may come from a read error. J is TRBJ1-1 and V is TRBV7-6; possibly TRBD1 for D (6 bases). This CDR3 is 16 amino acids long. Germline values: CDR1 SGHVS, CDR2 FNYEAQ. CDR3 in amino acids: CASSNPQGLLKTEAFF. CDR3 DNA sequence: TGTGCCAGCAGCAATCCGCAGGGGCTGCTGAAGACTGAAGCTTTCTTT.